Sequencing of this T cell receptor (beta chain) was carried out in a study of PD-L1 blockade in urothelial cancer. Study summary: Blood underwent analysis 3 weeks (second dose) and 6 weeks after treatment began.

Regarding time point: pretreatment peripheral blood. Enrolled patients showed locally advanced or metastatic urothelial carcinoma. Peripheral blood mononuclear cells were collected from every patient before and during treatment, yielding between 1 and 8 samples per patient. Profiling relied on immunoSEQ multiplex PCR, and the TCRdb table lists in-frame clones only, not all of them. The sample shows 95,000 to 100,000 clones, roughly 87% of them seen only once. CDR3 length: 14 residues. Germline assignment: CDR1 SGDLS and CDR2 YYNGEE. Trimming left V 4 bases short and J 2 bases short, with 13 bases between.

The rearrangement uses TRBV9 and TRBJ2-7; possible D gene TRBD1, 6 bases. This TCR derives from a man aged 55 to 70 with urothelial cancer. The starting material was PBMCs, obtained around atezolizumab (anti-PD-L1) treatment. The CDR3 protein is CASSPGGQPYEQYF. CDR3 coding DNA: TGTGCCAGCAGCCCAGGCGGACAGCCCTACGAGCAGTACTTC.